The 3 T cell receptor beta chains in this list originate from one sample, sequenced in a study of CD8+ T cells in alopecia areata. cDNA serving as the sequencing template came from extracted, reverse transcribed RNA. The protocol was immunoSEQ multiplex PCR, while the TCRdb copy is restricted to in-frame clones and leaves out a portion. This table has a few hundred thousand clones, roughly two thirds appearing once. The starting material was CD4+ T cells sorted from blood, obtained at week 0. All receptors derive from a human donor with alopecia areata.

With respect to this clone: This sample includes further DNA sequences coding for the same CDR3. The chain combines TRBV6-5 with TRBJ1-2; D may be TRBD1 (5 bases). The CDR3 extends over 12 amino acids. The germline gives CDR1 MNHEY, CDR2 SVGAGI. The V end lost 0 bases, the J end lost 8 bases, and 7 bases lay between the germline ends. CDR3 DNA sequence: TGTGCCAGCAGTTACTCGGGGGACGGCTACACCTTC. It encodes CASSYSGDGYTF.

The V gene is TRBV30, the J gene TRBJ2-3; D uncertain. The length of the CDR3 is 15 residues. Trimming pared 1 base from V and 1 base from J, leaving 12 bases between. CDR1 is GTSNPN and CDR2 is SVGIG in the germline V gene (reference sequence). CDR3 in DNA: TGTGCCTGGAGTGGAGGCCCTCCCGGCACAGATACGCAGTATTTT. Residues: CAWSGGPPGTDTQYF.

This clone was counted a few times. CDR3 in amino acids: CASSFGLANTDTQYF. The CDR3 nucleotides read TGCGCCAGCAGCTTCGGACTAGCGAACACAGATACGCAGTATTTT. V and J are TRBV5-1 and TRBJ2-3; 9 bases line up with TRBD2. There are 15 residues in the CDR3. After removal of 2 bases from V and 2 bases from J, the junction contained 3 bases not matched to a gene. The V gene's germline CDR1 is SGHRS and CDR2 YFSETQ.